Each of the 12 T cell receptor beta chains below was sequenced from the same sample in a study of T cells in Graves' hyperthyroidism and ophthalmopathy. Amplified regions were TCR beta CDR3 sequences from RNA transcripts. The TCR CDR3 first-round RT-PCR relied on the HTBI primer set. A single record per CDR3 protein comes from TCRdb applying MiXCR to the multiplex PCR reads. The sample lists about 570,000 distinct CDR3 sequences, around 13% occurring once. Sequenced material: blood. Every receptor here comes from a woman between 40 and 50 years old with Graves' hyperthyroidism.

This chain joins TRBV6-1 and TRBJ2-2, with 11 positions matching TRBD2. CDR1 and CDR2 (germline): MNHNS, SASEGT. Trimming removed 6 bases from V and 1 base from J; junction bases left unmatched: 4. The CDR3 runs 16 residues. CDR3 in amino acids: CASRYGLAGNTGELFF. The CDR3 DNA reads TGTGCCAGCAGATATGGACTAGCGGGGAACACCGGGGAGCTGTTTTTT.

The chain carries TRBV19 and TRBJ2-2; the match to TRBD2 covers 15 bases. The length of the CDR3 is 18 residues. CDR1 is LNHDA and CDR2 is SQIVND in the germline V gene (reference sequence). J was trimmed by 3 bases and V by 6 bases; bases with no gene match: 8. The CDR3 spells CASRPGLAGGRDTGELFF. CDR3 bases: TGTGCCAGTAGACCGGGACTAGCGGGAGGAAGAGACACCGGGGAGCTGTTTTTT.

This clonotype was seen at least ten times. The chain uses TRBV6-1 and TRBJ2-7; 9 bases map to TRBD1. The ends lost 6 bases at V and 0 bases at J; junction bases unmatched: 6. This CDR3 has 15 residues. CDR1 MNHNS and CDR2 SASEGT come from the germline V gene. As DNA, the CDR3 is TGTGCCAGCAGACGAGGGACAGGGAGCTCCTACGAGCAGTACTTC. Protein: CASRRGTGSSYEQYF.

There are many counts of this clonotype. V is TRBV4-2 and J is TRBJ2-5, with D possibly called TRBD1 or TRBD2 (5 bases each). CDR3 length: 13 amino acids. Between the trimmed V and J ends, which lost 5 bases and 4 bases, there was a span of 11 bases. Germline values: CDR1 LGHNA, CDR2 YNFKEQ. CDR3 coding DNA: TGTGCCAGCAGCAAAGGGACCGGAGAGACCCAGTACTTC. Residues: CASSKGTGETQYF.

Regarding this clonotype: This may be a read error, as it is one base from a much larger clone. The chain couples TRBV18 to TRBJ2-2, with D possibly being TRBD2 (6 bases). Germline CDR1 and CDR2: KGHSH and LQKENI. This CDR3 region has 15 residues. CDR3 in DNA: TGTGCCAGCTCAACCGGAGGGGCGAACGCCGGGGAGCTGTTTTTT. The encoded protein is CASSTGGANAGELFF.

This clonotype showed up many times. V and J are TRBV6-1 and TRBJ2-7; 9 bases align to TRBD1. Per germline, CDR1 MNHNS and CDR2 SASEGT. CDR3 length equals 16 residues. The V and J ends lost 6 bases and 3 bases, in that order; junction bases with no gene match: 12. The CDR3 DNA sequence: TGTGCCAGCAGATCAACCGGGACAGGGTCCGTCTACGAGCAGTACTTC. This sequence encodes CASRSTGTGSVYEQYF.

The sample holds many counts of this clonotype. The V gene is TRBV2, the J gene TRBJ1-6; D perhaps matches TRBD1 (5 bases). Germline V gene sequence: CDR1 SNHLY, CDR2 FYNNEI. V was pared by 6 bases and J by 8 bases, with 14 bases between. The length of the CDR3 is 14 residues. The DNA of the CDR3 is TGTGCCAGCAGCGGGACCAACCTGGATTCACCCCTCCACTTT. Its translation: CASSGTNLDSPLHF.

The table lists this clonotype with many counts. The chain combines TRBV2 with TRBJ1-2, with 7 bases matching TRBD1. V gave up 4 bases and J gave up 2 bases; unmatched junction bases: 13. Germline V gene data show CDR1 as SNHLY and CDR2 as FYNNEI. This CDR3 comprises 17 residues. The CDR3 DNA reads as TGTGCCAGCAGTGGAGTTTTTTGGGACAGCATAAACTATGGCTACACCTTC. It yields the protein CASSGVFWDSINYGYTF.

This clonotype was detected only once. The chain carries TRBV25-1 and TRBJ2-3; the D gene is possibly TRBD2 (5 bases). The CDR3 spans 15 residues. Trimming removed 1 base at V and 4 bases at J, with 12 bases between. CDR1 is MGHDK, CDR2 SYGVNS, per germline. CDR3 loop: CASSESLLVPDTQYF. DNA of the CDR3: TGTGCCAGCAGTGAATCGTTACTAGTCCCAGATACGCAGTATTTT.

The chain recombines TRBV28 with TRBJ1-4; the D gene is possibly TRBD1 (5 bases). This CDR3 comprises 16 residues. V lost 3 bases to trimming and J lost 0 bases, with 11 bases between them. Germline assignment: CDR1 MDHEN and CDR2 SYDVKM. This CDR3 is CASSFGTQATNEKLFF. CDR3 in DNA: TGTGCCAGCAGTTTTGGGACCCAAGCAACTAATGAAAAACTGTTTTTT.

This clonotype was recorded a few times. The rearrangement joins TRBV12-3 or TRBV12-4 to TRBJ1-6; a possible D gene is TRBD1 (5 bases). The CDR3 contains 14 residues. V lost 7 bases to trimming and J lost 5 bases, with 12 bases between them. The chain's CDR3 is CASILDTNNSPLHF. DNA for the CDR3: TGTGCCAGCATTCTGGACACCAATAATTCACCCCTCCACTTT.

The sample holds many counts of this clonotype. The CDR3: CSAIRYVSAYEQYF. CDR3 bases: TGCAGTGCTATACGTTATGTATCAGCCTACGAGCAGTACTTC. The rearrangement links TRBV20-1 to TRBJ2-7; no clear D gene. Germline V gene sequence: CDR1 DFQATT, CDR2 SNEGSKA (reference sequence). The CDR3 contains 14 residues. V lost 4 bases and J lost 2, with 15 bases in between.